The 17 T cell receptor beta chains in this list originate from one sample, sequenced in a study of blood T cells in healthy people across ages. A second PCR, run for roughly 7 to 11 cycles, used a sample-barcoded 5' primer plus a J-beta primer mix. MiXCR was run by TCRdb on the 5' RACE reads, yielding one entry per CDR3 protein. The table records hundreds of thousands of distinct CDR3 sequences, roughly 25% of them present only once. These data also featured in a second study, about T cells of mothers and their children.

The sequencing sample was made of blood. These receptors were collected from a boy aged 5 to 17 in good health.

For this clonotype: A much larger clone lies one base from this, so it may be a read error. The CDR3 DNA reads as TGTGCCAGCTCTTTGGATACGCAGCATTTT. Amino acid sequence: CASSLDTQHF. The rearrangement joins TRBV18 to TRBJ2-3; no clear D. The J call could be wrong; TRBJ1-5 is a better fit for the DNA end. Germline CDR1 KGHSH, CDR2 LQKENI. This CDR3 has 10 amino acids.

This clonotype was counted only a few times. This sequence joins TRBV7-9 and TRBJ1-1, with 10 positions matching TRBD1. Germline V gene lookup returns CDR1 SEHNR and CDR2 FQNEAQ (reference sequence). After removal of 6 bases from V and 6 bases from J, the junction contained 10 bases not matched to a gene. The CDR3 has 15 residues. The CDR3 DNA sequence: TGTGCCAGCAGTTATAGTGGACAGGGGGAGCCTGAAGCTTTCTTT. It is translated as CASSYSGQGEPEAFF.

The chain employs TRBV13 and TRBJ1-2, with D unclear. Trimming pared 5 bases from V and 6 bases from J, leaving 13 bases between. The CDR3 runs to 13 residues. Germline V gene sequence: CDR1 PRHDT, CDR2 FYEKMQ (reference sequence). The CDR3 protein is CASSAEDSDGYTF. The CDR3 bases are TGTGCCAGCAGCGCGGAGGATAGCGATGGCTACACCTTC.

The rearrangement uses TRBV9 and TRBJ2-4, with 7 nucleotides matching TRBD2. The germline V gene encodes CDR1 SGDLS and CDR2 YYNGEE. V shed 4 bases, J shed 7 bases, and the junction held 5 bases outside the gene matches. The CDR3 is 13 residues long. The chain's CDR3 is CASSPWEGNIQYF. CDR3 DNA sequence: TGTGCCAGCAGCCCCTGGGAGGGGAACATTCAGTACTTC.

Here the CDR3 reads CASSAQGTGYSPLHF. CDR3 sequence (DNA): TGTGCCAGCAGCGCCCAAGGGACAGGGTATTCACCCCTCCACTTT. The chain has TRBV7-9 and TRBJ1-6, with 9 bases lining up with TRBD1. The CDR3 consists of 15 residues. J lost 8 bases, V lost 5 bases, and 7 bases had no gene match. Germline V gene lookup returns CDR1 SEHNR and CDR2 FQNEAQ (reference sequence).

The chain couples TRBV28 to TRBJ2-7, with D possibly TRBD1 on 6 matching bases. The ends were cut back, 11 bases at V and 6 bases at J, with 14 bases in the middle. The CDR3 is 11 amino acids. CDR1 and CDR2 from the germline V gene are MDHEN and SYDVKM. CDR3 nucleotides: TGTGCCGGGGGCGGTTGGGGCGAGCAGTACTTC. Translating it yields CAGGGWGEQYF.

V gene TRBV7-2 combines with J gene TRBJ2-5; 8 bases match TRBD2. CDR3 length equals 15 residues. CDR1 and CDR2 from the germline V gene are SGHTA and FQGNSA. Trimming removed 6 bases from V and 5 bases from J; junction bases left unmatched: 11. Here the CDR3 reads CASRQAGAGMETQYF. The CDR3 DNA is TGTGCCAGCAGGCAAGCGGGGGCTGGGATGGAGACCCAGTACTTC.

The CDR3 sequence is CSASQGSRGGTQYF. The CDR3 DNA is TGCAGTGCTAGTCAGGGTTCCAGGGGGGGTACGCAGTATTTT. The chain uses TRBV20-1 and TRBJ2-3; the D gene could be TRBD1 or TRBD2 (7 bases each). Germline V gives CDR1 DFQATT, CDR2 SNEGSKA (reference sequence). The CDR3 has 14 residues. V was pared by 3 bases and J by 8 bases, with 18 bases between.

The rearrangement uses TRBV12-3 or TRBV12-4 and TRBJ1-4, with a tentative D call TRBD1 (6 bases). Trimming removed 6 bases from V and 5 bases from J, with 13 bases in between. The CDR3 extends over 14 amino acids. CDR3 sequence reads: CASSTGTPNEKLFF. The CDR3 DNA reads TGTGCCAGCAGCACCGGGACACCCAATGAAAAACTGTTTTTT.

To note about this clonotype: Because the CDR3 is missing its conserved closing phenylalanine or tryptophan, this is likely a read error. The chain recombines TRBV12-3 or TRBV12-4 with TRBJ2-7; TRBD1 might be the D (6 bases). This CDR3 is 12 amino acids long. Deletions cut 8 bases from V and 6 bases from J, with 14 bases between. In DNA, the CDR3 is TGTGCCAGCGGTTCACAGGGTCCCGAGCAGTACCTC. Residues: CASGSQGPEQYL.

CDR3 amino acids: CASTPGTEDNSPLHF. The CDR3, as DNA: TGTGCCAGCACCCCTGGGACAGAGGATAATTCACCCCTCCACTTT. The gene calls are TRBV21-1 and TRBJ1-6; the table's D call TRBD1 went unverified against the DNA. TRBV21-1 is reported as a pseudogene. CDR3 length: 15 residues.

The gene calls are TRBV7-9 and TRBJ2-2; D tentatively reads TRBD1 or TRBD2 (5 bases each). The CDR3 totals 15 residues. Germline lookup yields CDR1 SEHNR and CDR2 FQNEAQ (reference sequence). V gave up 7 bases and J gave up 3 bases, with 15 bases separating them. CDR3 amino acids: CASTPWGIDTGELFF. Here the CDR3 DNA reads TGTGCCAGCACCCCCTGGGGGATAGACACCGGGGAGCTGTTTTTT.

The chain couples TRBV20-1 to TRBJ2-4, with D possibly being TRBD2 (5 bases). The V gene lost 6 bases and the J gene lost 2 bases, with 14 bases spanning the gap. Germline CDR1 and CDR2: DFQATT and SNEGSKA (reference sequence). There are 14 residues in the CDR3. The CDR3 DNA reads TGCAGTGCCACTCCACTAGTGTCCAAAAACATTCAGTACTTC. It yields the protein CSATPLVSKNIQYF.

This chain links TRBV12-3 or TRBV12-4 with TRBJ1-3; D not certain. The CDR3 is 16 amino acids. Trimming removed 1 base from V and 0 bases from J, with 10 bases in between. Here the CDR3 reads CASSLGDIPSGNTIYF. Here the CDR3 DNA reads TGTGCCAGCAGTTTAGGGGATATCCCCTCTGGAAACACCATATATTTT.

This clonotype was counted only a few times. The chain couples TRBV5-1 to TRBJ2-5; 7 bases match TRBD2. V gave up 1 base and J gave up 2 bases; unmatched junction bases: 5. Per the germline V gene, CDR1 is SGHRS and CDR2 is YFSETQ. The CDR3 sequence is 15 residues long. The CDR3 loop is CASSLRLAEQETQYF. The CDR3 region has the DNA TGCGCCAGCAGCTTGCGCCTAGCGGAGCAAGAGACCCAGTACTTC.

This clonotype appeared a few times. The V call is TRBV12-3 or TRBV12-4, the J call TRBJ2-4, with 10 bases aligning to TRBD1. With V trimmed by 5 bases and J by 15 bases, 7 bases remained unmatched. The CDR3 spans 12 residues. DNA for the CDR3: TGTGCCAGCAGTCTGACAGGGGGCTCCCCGTACTTC. It is translated as CASSLTGGSPYF.

J is TRBJ2-1 and V is TRBV5-1; D is uncertain. CDR1 is SGHRS and CDR2 is YFSETQ in the germline V gene. The CDR3 loop spans 15 amino acids. The ends were cut back, 4 bases at V and 0 bases at J, with 11 bases in the middle. This CDR3 is CASSPVSYSYNEQFF. The CDR3, as DNA: TGCGCCAGCAGCCCCGTAAGCTACTCCTACAATGAGCAGTTCTTC.